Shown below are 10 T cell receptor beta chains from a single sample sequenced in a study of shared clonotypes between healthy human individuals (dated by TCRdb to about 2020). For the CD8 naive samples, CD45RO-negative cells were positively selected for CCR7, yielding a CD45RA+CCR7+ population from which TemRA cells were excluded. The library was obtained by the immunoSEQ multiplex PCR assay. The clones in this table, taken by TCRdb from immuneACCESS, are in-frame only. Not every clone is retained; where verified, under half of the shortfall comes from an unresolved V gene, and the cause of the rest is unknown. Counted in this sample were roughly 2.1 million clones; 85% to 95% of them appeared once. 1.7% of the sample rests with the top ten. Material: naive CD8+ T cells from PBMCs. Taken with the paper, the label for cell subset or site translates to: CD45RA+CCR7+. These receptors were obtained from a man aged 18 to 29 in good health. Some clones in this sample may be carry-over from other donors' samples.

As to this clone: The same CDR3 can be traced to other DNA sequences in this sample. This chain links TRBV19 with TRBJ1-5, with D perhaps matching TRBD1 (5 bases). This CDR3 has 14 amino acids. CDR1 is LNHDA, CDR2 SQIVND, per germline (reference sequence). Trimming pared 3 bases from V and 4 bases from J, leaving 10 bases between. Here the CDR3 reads CASSIVPGNQPQHF. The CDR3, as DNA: TGTGCCAGTAGTATCGTGCCAGGGAATCAGCCCCAGCATTTT.

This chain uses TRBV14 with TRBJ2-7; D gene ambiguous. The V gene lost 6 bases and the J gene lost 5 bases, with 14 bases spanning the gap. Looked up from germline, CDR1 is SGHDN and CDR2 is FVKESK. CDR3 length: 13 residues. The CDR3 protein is CASRSDGEHEQYF. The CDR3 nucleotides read TGTGCCAGCAGGAGTGATGGAGAACACGAGCAGTACTTC.

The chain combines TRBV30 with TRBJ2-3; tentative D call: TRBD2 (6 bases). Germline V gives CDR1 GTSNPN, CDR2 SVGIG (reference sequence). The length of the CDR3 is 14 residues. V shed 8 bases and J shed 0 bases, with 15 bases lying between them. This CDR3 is CALAGPTSTDTQYF. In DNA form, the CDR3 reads TGTGCCCTGGCGGGGCCTACTAGCACAGATACGCAGTATTTT.

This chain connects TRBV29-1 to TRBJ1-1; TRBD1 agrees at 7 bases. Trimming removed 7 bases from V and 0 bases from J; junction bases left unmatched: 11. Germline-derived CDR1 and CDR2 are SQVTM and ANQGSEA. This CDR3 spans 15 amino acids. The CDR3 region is CSGESVRGLNTEAFF. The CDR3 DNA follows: TGCAGCGGAGAGAGCGTTAGGGGGCTGAACACTGAAGCTTTCTTT.

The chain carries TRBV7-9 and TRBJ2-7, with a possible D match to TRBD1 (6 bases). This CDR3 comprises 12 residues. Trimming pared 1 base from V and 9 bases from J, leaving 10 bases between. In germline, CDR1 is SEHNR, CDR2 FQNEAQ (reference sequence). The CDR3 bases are TGTGCCAGCAGCTTAGAGGGGGTGAGGCAGTACTTC. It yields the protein CASSLEGVRQYF.

The CDR3 protein is CASSLVRDEAFF. CDR3 DNA: TGTGCCAGCAGCTTAGTCAGGGATGAAGCTTTCTTT. The chain carries TRBV13 and TRBJ1-1, with D perhaps matching TRBD1 (5 bases). Germline V gene data show CDR1 as PRHDT and CDR2 as FYEKMQ (reference sequence). Trimming shortened V by 1 base and J by 7 bases, and 7 bases separated the two germline ends. This CDR3 region has 12 residues.

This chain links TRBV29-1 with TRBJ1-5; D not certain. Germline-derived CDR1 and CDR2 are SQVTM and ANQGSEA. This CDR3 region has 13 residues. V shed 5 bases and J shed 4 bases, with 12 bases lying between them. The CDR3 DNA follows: TGCAGCGTTCAAAATGGAAGGAATCAGCCCCAGCATTTT. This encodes CSVQNGRNQPQHF.

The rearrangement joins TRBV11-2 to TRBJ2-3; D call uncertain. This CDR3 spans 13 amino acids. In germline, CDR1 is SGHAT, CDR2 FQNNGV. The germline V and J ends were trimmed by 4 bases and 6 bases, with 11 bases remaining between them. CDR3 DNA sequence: TGTGCCAGCAGCTCACTATGGGCGGATACGCAGTATTTT. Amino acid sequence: CASSSLWADTQYF.

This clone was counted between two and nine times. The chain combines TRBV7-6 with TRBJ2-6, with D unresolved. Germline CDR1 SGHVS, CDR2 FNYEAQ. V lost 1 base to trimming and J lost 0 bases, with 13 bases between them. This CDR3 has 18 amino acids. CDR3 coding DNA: TGTGCCAGCAGCTTAGGCGTGACGGACGACTCTGGGGCCAACGTCCTGACTTTC. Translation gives CASSLGVTDDSGANVLTF.

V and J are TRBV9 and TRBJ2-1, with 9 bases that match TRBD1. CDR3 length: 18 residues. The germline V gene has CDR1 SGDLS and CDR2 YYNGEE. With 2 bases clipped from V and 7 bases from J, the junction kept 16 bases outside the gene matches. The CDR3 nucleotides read TGTGCCAGCAGCGTCACCGGGACAGGGAGGGCTAGTAGGAATGAGCAGTTCTTC. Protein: CASSVTGTGRASRNEQFF.